These 8 T cell receptor beta chains came from one sample sequenced in a study of radiation and T cells in renal cell carcinoma (dated by TCRdb to the early 2020s). In the paper's terms, the time point label means: blood 4 weeks post-SBRT, at nephrectomy. Sample treatment or condition, as interpreted from the label and publication: 15 Gy SBRT to primary tumor, nephrectomy 4 weeks later. Receptors were amplified or captured by the immunoSEQ multiplex PCR assay. TCRdb re-hosts the immuneACCESS table, in-frame sequences only. Its copies lack some clones; in the studies checked, an unresolved V gene accounts for under half of them, and the cause for the rest is not known. The sample table contains roughly 80,000 clones; only one count was recorded for roughly 85% of them. The top ten clones comprise about 2.5% of the sample. The material sequenced was blood, taken from a patient whose treatment included radiotherapy and nephrectomy. Receptor source: an older woman with renal cell carcinoma.

Here the CDR3 DNA reads TGTGCCAGCAGCTTAGTCGGGGGACCTAATGAAAAACTGTTTTTT. It is translated as CASSLVGGPNEKLFF. This chain connects TRBV7-9 to TRBJ1-4, with a tentative D call TRBD1 (5 bases). Germline V gene lookup returns CDR1 SEHNR and CDR2 FQNEAQ (reference sequence). V dropped 1 base and J dropped 3 bases, with 9 bases sitting between them. The CDR3 spans 15 residues.

The V gene is TRBV5-1, the J gene TRBJ2-3; 9 bases are a match to TRBD1. Germline V gene lookup returns CDR1 SGHRS and CDR2 YFSETQ. V shed 4 bases, J shed 2 bases, and the junction held 8 bases outside the gene matches. The CDR3 length is 16 residues. The CDR3 protein is CASSGRDRDLTDTQYF. The CDR3 coding sequence is TGCGCCAGCAGCGGCCGGGACAGGGACCTCACAGATACGCAGTATTTT.

The V call is TRBV14, the J call TRBJ1-2; D may be TRBD1 (6 bases). Trimming took off 4 bases at V and 6 bases at J, with 15 bases between the two ends. The CDR3 is 14 residues long. Germline CDR1 SGHDN, CDR2 FVKESK. The CDR3 reads CASSPTQGLDGYTF. Written as DNA, the CDR3 is TGTGCCAGCAGCCCGACACAGGGTCTCGATGGCTACACCTTC.

This rearrangement joins TRBV27 to TRBJ2-5; 12 bases are shared with TRBD2. The CDR3 totals 16 residues. Germline V gives CDR1 MNHEY, CDR2 SMNVEV (reference sequence). The V gene end was trimmed by 4 bases and the J gene end by 2 bases; junction bases not matched to a gene: 5. This chain's CDR3 is CASSSFGTSGQETQYF. CDR3 bases: TGTGCCAGCAGTTCCTTCGGGACTAGCGGGCAAGAGACCCAGTACTTC.

This clone was observed a handful of times. The genes are TRBV5-6 and TRBJ1-1; D unclear. The CDR3 runs 13 residues. Germline V lookup: CDR1 SGHDT, CDR2 YYEEEE. Trimming took off 0 bases at V and 5 bases at J, with 8 bases between the two ends. CDR3 DNA sequence: TGTGCCAGCAGCTTGGGAGGGAGGACTGAAGCTTTCTTT. Translated: CASSLGGRTEAFF.

This chain uses TRBV5-1 with TRBJ1-2, with 7 bases identical to TRBD1. Germline CDR1 and CDR2: SGHRS and YFSETQ. The J segment lost 4 bases and the V segment lost 5 bases, leaving 8 bases of the junction unmatched. The CDR3 sequence is 14 residues long. The CDR3 region has the DNA TGCGCCAGCAGGTCAAACCGGGACAGCTATGGCTACACCTTC. It codes for CASRSNRDSYGYTF.

The sample holds one count of this clone. The chain has TRBV9 and TRBJ1-5; TRBD1 matches at 10 bases. The trim removed 3 bases at V and 1 base at J, leaving 1 base unmatched. Germline V lookup: CDR1 SGDLS, CDR2 YYNGEE. The CDR3 contains 15 residues. This CDR3 is CASSEGQGSNQPQHF. As DNA, the CDR3 is TGTGCCAGCAGCGAGGGACAGGGGAGCAATCAGCCCCAGCATTTT.

V usage is TRBV6-5 and J usage is TRBJ1-3, with D possibly being TRBD1 (6 bases). This CDR3 comprises 15 residues. V dropped 5 bases and J dropped 0 bases, with 11 bases sitting between them. Germline CDR1 MNHEY, CDR2 SVGAGI. The CDR3 DNA reads as TGTGCCAGCAGTAGTGACAGGAGCTCTGGAAACACCATATATTTT. Amino acid sequence: CASSSDRSSGNTIYF.